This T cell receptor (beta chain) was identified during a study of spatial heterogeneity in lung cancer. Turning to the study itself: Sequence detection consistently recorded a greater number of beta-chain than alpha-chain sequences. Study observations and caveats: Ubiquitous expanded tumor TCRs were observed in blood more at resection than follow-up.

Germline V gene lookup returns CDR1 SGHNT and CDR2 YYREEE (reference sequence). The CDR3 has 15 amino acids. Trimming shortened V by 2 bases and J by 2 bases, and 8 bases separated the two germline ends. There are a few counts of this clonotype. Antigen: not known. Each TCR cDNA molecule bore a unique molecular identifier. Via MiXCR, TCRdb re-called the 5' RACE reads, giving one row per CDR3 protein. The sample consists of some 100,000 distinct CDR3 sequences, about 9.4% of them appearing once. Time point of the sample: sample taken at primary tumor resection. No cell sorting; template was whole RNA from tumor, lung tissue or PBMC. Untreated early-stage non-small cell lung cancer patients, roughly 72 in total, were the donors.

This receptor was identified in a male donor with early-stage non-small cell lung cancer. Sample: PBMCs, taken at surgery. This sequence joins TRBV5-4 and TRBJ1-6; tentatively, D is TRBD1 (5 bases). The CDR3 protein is CASSLGETYNSPLHF. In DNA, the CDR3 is TGTGCCAGCAGCTTAGGGGAAACCTATAATTCACCCCTCCACTTT.